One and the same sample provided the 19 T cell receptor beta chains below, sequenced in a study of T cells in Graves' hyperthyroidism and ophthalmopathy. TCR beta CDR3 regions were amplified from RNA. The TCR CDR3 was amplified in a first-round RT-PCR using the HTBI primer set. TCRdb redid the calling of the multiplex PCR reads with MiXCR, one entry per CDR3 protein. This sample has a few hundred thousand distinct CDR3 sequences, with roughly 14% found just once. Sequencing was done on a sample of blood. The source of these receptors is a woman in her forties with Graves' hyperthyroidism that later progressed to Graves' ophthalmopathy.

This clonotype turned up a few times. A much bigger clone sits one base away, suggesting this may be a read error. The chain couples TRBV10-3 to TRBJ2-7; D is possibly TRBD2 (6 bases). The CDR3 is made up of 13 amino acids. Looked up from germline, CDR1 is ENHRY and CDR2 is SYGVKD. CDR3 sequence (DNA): TGTGCCAGCCGTACAACTAGCACCTACGGGCAGTACTTC. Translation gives CASRTTSTYGQYF.

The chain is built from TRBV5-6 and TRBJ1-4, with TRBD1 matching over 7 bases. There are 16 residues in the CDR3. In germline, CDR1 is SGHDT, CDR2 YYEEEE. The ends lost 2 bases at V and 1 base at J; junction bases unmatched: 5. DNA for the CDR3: TGTGCCAGCAGCTTCCGGGACAGAAGAACTAATGAAAAACTGTTTTTT. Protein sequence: CASSFRDRRTNEKLFF.

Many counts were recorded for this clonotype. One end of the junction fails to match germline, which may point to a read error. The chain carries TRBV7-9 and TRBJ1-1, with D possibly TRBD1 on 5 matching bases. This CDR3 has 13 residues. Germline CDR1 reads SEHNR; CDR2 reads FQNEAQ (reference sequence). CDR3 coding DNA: TGTGCCAGCATCTTAAGGGGAGGGACTGAAGCTTTCTTT. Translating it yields CASILRGGTEAFF.

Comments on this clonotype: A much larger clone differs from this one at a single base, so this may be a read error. CDR3 bases: TGTGCCAGCAGAACCGGGACAGAGATTCAGGAAAAACTGGTTTTT. This gives the protein CASRTGTEIQEKLVF. The rearrangement links TRBV28 to TRBJ1-4, with 7 bases lining up with TRBD1. The CDR3 length is 15 residues. CDR1 is MDHEN and CDR2 is SYDVKM in the germline V gene.

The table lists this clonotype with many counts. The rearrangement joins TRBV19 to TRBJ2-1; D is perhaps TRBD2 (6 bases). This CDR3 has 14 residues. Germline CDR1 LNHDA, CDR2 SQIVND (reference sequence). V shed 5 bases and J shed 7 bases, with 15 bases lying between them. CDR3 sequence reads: CASSRSGVRNEQFF. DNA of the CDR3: TGTGCCAGTAGTCGGTCGGGAGTCAGGAATGAGCAGTTCTTC.

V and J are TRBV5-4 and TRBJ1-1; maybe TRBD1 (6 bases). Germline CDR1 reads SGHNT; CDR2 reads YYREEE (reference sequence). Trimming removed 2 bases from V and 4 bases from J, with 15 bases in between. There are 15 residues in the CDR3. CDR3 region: CASSFWVGGATEAFF. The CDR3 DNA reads TGTGCCAGCAGCTTCTGGGTGGGGGGGGCCACTGAAGCTTTCTTT.

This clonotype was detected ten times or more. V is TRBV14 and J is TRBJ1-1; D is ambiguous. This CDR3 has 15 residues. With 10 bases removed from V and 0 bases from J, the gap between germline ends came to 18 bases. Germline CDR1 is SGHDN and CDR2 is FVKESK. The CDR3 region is CAISLRLSMNTEAFF. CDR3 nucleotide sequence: TGTGCCATTTCGCTCCGCCTTTCCATGAACACTGAAGCTTTCTTT.

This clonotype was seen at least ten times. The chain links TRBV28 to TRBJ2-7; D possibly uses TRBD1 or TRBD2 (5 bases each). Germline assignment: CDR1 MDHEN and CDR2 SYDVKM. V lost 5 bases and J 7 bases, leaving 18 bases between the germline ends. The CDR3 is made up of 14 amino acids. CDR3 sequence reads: CASSQRDRSGEQYF. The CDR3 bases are TGTGCCAGCAGTCAGAGGGACCGATCGGGAGAGCAGTACTTC.

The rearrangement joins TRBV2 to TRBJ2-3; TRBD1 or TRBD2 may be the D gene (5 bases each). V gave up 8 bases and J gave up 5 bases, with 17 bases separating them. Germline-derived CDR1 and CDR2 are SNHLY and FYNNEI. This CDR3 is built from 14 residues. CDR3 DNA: TGTGCCAGCCTACCGGGACCAAGGTTAGATACGCAGTATTTT. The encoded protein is CASLPGPRLDTQYF. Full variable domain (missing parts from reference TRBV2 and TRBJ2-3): EPEVTQTPSHQVTQMGQEVILRCVPISNHLYFYWYRQILGQKVEFLVSFYNNEISEKSEIFDDQFSVERPDGSNFTLKIRSTKLEDSAMYFCASLPGPRLDTQYFGPGTRLTVL.

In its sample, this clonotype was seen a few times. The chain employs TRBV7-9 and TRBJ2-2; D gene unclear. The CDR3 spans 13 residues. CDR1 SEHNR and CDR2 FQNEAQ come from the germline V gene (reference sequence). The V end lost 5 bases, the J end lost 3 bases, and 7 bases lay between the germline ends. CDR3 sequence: CASSPRYTGELFF. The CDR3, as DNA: TGTGCCAGCAGCCCGCGTTACACCGGGGAGCTGTTTTTT. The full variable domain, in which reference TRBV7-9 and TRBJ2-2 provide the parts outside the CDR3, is DTGVSQNPRHKITKRGQNVTFRCDPISEHNRLYWYRQTLGQGPEFLTYFQNEAQLEKSRLLSDRFSAERPKGSFSTLEIQRTEQGDSAMYLCASSPRYTGELFFGEGSRLTVL.

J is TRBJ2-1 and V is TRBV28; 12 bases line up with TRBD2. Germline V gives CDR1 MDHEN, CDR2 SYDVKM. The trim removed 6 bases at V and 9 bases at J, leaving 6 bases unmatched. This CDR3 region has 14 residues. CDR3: CASSERTSGTEQFF. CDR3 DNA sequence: TGTGCCAGCAGCGAACGGACTAGCGGGACTGAGCAGTTCTTC.

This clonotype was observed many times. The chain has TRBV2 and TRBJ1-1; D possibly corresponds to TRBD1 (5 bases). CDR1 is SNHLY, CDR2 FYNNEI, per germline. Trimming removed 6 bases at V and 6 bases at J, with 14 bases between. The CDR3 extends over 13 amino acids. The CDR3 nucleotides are TGTGCCAGCAGCCTCAGGGTCCCCGCTGAAGCTTTCTTT. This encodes CASSLRVPAEAFF.

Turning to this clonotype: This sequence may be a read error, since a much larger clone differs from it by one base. The CDR3 DNA reads TGCAGTGCTAGGGTTCAACAGGGGGGCAGTTCACCCTTCCACTTT. Its protein product is CSARVQQGGSSPFHF. The chain is built from TRBV20-1 and TRBJ1-6; 8 bases map to TRBD1. The germline V gene encodes CDR1 DFQATT and CDR2 SNEGSKA (reference sequence). This CDR3 region has 15 residues.

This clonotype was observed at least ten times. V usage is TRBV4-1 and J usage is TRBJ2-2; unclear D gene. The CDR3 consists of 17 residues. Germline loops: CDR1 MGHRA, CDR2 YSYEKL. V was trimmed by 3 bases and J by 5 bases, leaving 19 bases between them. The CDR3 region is CASSHPSTGRWTGELFF. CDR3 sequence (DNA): TGCGCCAGCAGCCATCCCTCTACCGGACGGTGGACCGGGGAGCTGTTTTTT.

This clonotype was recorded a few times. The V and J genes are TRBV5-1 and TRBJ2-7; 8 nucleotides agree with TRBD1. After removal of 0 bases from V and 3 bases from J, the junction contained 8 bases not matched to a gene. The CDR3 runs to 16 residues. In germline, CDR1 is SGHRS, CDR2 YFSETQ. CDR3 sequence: CASSLDPGQVHYEQYF. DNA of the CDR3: TGCGCCAGCAGCTTGGATCCGGGACAGGTGCACTACGAGCAGTACTTC.

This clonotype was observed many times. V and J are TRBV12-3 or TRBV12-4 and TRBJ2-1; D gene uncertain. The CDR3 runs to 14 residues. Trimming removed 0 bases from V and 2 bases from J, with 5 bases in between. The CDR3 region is CASSLAPPYNEQFF. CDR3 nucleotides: TGTGCCAGCAGTTTAGCTCCCCCCTACAATGAGCAGTTCTTC.

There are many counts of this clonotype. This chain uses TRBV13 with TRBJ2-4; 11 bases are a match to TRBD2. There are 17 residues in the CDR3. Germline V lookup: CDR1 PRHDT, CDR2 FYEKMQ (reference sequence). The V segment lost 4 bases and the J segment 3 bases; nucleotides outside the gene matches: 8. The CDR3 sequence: CASSSGLAEIDKNIQYF. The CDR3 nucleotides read TGTGCCAGCAGCTCGGGACTAGCGGAAATAGACAAAAACATTCAGTACTTC.

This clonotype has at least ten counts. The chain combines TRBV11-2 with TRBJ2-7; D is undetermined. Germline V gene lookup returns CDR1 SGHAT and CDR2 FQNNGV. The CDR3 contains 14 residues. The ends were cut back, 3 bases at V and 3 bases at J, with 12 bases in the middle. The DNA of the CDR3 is TGTGCCAGCAGCTTCGAGCCTACATACTACGAGCAGTACTTC. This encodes CASSFEPTYYEQYF.

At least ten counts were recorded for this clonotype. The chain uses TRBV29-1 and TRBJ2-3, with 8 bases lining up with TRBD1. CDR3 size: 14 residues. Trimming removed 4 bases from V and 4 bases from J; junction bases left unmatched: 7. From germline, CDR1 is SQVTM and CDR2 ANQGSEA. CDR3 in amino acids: CSVGRDRWPDTQYF. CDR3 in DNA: TGCAGCGTTGGGAGGGACAGGTGGCCAGATACGCAGTATTTT.